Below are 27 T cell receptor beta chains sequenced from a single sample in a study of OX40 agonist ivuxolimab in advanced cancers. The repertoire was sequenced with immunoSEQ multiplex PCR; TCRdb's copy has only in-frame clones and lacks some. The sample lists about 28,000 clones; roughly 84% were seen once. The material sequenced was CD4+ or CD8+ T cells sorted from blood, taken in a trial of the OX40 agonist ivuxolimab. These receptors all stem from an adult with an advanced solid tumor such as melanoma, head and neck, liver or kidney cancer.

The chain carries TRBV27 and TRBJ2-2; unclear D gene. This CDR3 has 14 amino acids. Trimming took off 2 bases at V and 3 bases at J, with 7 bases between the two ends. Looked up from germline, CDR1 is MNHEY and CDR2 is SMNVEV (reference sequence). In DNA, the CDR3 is TGTGCCAGCAGTTTAGGCCTATACACCGGGGAGCTGTTTTTT. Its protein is CASSLGLYTGELFF.

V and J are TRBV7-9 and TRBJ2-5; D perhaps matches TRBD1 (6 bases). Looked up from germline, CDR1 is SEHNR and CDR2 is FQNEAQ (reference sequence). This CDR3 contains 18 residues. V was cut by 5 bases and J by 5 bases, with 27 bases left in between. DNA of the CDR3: TGTGCCAGCAGCCGCATCGAATTCCGGGACATACAAGCGGAGACCCAGTACTTC. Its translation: CASSRIEFRDIQAETQYF.

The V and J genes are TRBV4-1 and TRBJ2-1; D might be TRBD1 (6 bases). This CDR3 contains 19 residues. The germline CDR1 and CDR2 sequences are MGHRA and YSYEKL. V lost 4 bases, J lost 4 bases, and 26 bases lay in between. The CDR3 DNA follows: TGCGCCAGCAGCCCGGGAAGTGGGACATATCCTTTCCCTTACAATGAGCAGTTCTTC. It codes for CASSPGSGTYPFPYNEQFF.

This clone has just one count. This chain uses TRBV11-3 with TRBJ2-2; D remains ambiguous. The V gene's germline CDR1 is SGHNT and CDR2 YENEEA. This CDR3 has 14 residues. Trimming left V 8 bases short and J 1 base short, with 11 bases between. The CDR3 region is CASPRAGNTGELFF. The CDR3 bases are TGTGCCAGCCCAAGGGCAGGGAACACCGGGGAGCTGTTTTTT. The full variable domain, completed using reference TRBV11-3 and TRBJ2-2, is EAGVVQSPRYKIIEKKQPVAFWCNPISGHNTLYWYLQNLGQGPELLIRYENEEAVDDSQLPKDRFSAERLKGVDSTLKIQPAELGDSAVYLCASPRAGNTGELFFGEGSRLTVL.

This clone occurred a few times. The CDR3 reads CASSYEAYGYTF. CDR3 coding DNA: TGCGCCAGCAGCTACGAGGCCTATGGCTACACCTTC. This chain connects TRBV5-1 to TRBJ1-2; D is undetermined. The CDR3 has 12 amino acids. Germline lookup yields CDR1 SGHRS and CDR2 YFSETQ. The V gene lost 3 bases and the J gene lost 4 bases, with 7 bases spanning the gap. Looking up the rest from reference TRBV5-1 and TRBJ1-2 gives the full variable domain: KAGVTQTPRYLIKTRGQQVTLSCSPISGHRSVSWYQQTPGQGLQFLFEYFSETQRNKGNFPGRFSGRQFSNSRSEMNVSTLELGDSALYLCASSYEAYGYTFGSGTRLTVV.

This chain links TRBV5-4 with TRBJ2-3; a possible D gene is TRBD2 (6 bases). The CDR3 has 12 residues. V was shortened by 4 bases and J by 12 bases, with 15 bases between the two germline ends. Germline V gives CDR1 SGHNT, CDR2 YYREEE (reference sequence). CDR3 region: CASSIGDWEQYF. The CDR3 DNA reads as TGTGCCAGCAGCATCGGGGACTGGGAACAGTATTTT.

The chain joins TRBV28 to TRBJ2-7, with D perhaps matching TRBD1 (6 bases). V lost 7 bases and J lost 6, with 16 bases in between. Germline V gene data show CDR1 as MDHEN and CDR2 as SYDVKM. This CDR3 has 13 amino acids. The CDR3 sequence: CASTLTGRSEQYF. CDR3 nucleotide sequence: TGTGCCAGCACTCTCACAGGGCGATCCGAGCAGTACTTC.

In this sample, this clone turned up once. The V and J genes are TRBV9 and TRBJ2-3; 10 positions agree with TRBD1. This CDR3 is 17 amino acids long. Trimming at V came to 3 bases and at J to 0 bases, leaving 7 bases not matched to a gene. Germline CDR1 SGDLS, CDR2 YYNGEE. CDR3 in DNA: TGTGCCAGCAGCGAGTGGACAGGGGGAACTAGCACAGATACGCAGTATTTT. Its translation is CASSEWTGGTSTDTQYF.

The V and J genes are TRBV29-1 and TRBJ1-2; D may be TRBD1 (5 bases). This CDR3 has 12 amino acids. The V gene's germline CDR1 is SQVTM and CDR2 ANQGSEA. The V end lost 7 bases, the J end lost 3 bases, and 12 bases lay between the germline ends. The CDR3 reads CSAIIGDYGYTF. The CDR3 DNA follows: TGCAGCGCAATTATAGGGGACTATGGCTACACCTTC.

The CDR3 loop reads CASSVRGPNYSNQPQHF. CDR3 DNA sequence: TGTGCCAGCAGCGTGCGAGGGCCTAACTATAGCAATCAGCCCCAGCATTTT. The chain is built from TRBV5-6 and TRBJ1-5, with unresolved D. V gave up 4 bases and J gave up 0 bases, with 17 bases separating them. Germline V CDR1 and CDR2: SGHDT, YYEEEE. The CDR3 loop spans 17 amino acids.

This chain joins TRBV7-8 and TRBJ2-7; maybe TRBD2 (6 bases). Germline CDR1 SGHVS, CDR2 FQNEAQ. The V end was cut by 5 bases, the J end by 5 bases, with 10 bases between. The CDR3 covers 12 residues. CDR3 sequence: CASSTRRDEQYF. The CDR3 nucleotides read TGTGCCAGCAGCACGAGGAGGGACGAGCAGTACTTC.

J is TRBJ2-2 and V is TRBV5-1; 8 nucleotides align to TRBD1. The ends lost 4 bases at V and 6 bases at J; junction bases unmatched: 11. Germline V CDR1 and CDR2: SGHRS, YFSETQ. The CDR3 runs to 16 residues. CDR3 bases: TGCGCCAGCAGCCCTTGGACAGGGACGGTAGCCGGGGAGCTGTTTTTT. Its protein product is CASSPWTGTVAGELFF. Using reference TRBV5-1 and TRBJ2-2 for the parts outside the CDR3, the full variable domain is KAGVTQTPRYLIKTRGQQVTLSCSPISGHRSVSWYQQTPGQGLQFLFEYFSETQRNKGNFPGRFSGRQFSNSRSEMNVSTLELGDSALYLCASSPWTGTVAGELFFGEGSRLTVL.

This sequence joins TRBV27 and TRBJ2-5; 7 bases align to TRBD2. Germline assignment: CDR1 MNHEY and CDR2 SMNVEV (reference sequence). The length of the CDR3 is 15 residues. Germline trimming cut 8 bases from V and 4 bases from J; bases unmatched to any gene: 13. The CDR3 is CASGRETAGRETQYF. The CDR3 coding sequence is TGTGCCAGCGGGCGGGAGACGGCTGGACGAGAGACCCAGTACTTC.

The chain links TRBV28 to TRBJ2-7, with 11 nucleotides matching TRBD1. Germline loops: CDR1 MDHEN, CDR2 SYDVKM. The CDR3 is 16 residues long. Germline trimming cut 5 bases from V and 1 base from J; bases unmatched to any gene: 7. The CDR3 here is CASSPQGTGGSYEQYF. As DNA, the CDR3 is TGTGCCAGCAGTCCCCAAGGGACAGGGGGTTCCTACGAGCAGTACTTC.

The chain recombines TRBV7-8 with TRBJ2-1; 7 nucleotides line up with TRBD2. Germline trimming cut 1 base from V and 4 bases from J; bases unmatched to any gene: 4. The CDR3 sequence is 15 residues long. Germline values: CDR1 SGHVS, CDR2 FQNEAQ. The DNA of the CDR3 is TGTGCCAGCAGCTTAGGCGGGAGAGAGTACAATGAGCAGTTCTTC. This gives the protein CASSLGGREYNEQFF.

In DNA, the CDR3 is TGTGCCAGCAGTTACTCGGAAGAGACCCAGTACTTC. This sequence encodes CASSYSEETQYF. This sequence joins TRBV6-6 and TRBJ2-5; D gene uncertain. V lost 0 bases and J 3 bases, leaving 2 bases between the germline ends. Germline CDR1 MNHNY, CDR2 SVGAGI (reference sequence). This CDR3 has 12 amino acids.

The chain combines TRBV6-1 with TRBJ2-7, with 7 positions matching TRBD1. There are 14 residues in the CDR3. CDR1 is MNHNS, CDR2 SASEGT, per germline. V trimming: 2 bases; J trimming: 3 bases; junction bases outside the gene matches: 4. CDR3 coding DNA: TGTGCCAGCAGTGAAACCGGACAGGTCTACGAGCAGTACTTC. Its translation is CASSETGQVYEQYF.

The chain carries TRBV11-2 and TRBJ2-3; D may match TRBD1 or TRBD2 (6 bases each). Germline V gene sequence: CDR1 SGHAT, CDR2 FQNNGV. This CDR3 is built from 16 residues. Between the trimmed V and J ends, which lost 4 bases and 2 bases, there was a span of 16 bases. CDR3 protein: CASSSTGAQSTDTQYF. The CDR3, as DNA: TGTGCCAGCAGCTCGACGGGGGCCCAATCCACAGATACGCAGTATTTT.

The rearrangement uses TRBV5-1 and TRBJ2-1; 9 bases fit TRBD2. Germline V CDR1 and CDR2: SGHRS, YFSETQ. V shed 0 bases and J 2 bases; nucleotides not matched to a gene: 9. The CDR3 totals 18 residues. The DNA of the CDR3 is TGCGCCAGCAGCTTGGAGTTCGTAGCGGGGGCCCCCTACAATGAGCAGTTCTTC. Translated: CASSLEFVAGAPYNEQFF. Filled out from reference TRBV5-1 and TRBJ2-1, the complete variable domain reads KAGVTQTPRYLIKTRGQQVTLSCSPISGHRSVSWYQQTPGQGLQFLFEYFSETQRNKGNFPGRFSGRQFSNSRSEMNVSTLELGDSALYLCASSLEFVAGAPYNEQFFGPGTRLTVL.

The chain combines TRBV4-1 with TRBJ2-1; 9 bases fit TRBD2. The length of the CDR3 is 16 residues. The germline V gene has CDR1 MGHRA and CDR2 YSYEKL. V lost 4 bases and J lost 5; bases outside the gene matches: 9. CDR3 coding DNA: TGCGCCAGCAGCCCCCTCGTTGGCGGGAGGGACAATGAGCAGTTCTTC. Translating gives CASSPLVGGRDNEQFF.

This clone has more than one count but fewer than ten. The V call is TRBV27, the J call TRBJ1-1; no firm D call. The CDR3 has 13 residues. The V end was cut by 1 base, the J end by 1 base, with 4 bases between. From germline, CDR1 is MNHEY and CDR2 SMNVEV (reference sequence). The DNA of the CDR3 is TGTGCCAGCAGTTTATGGCAGAACACTGAAGCTTTCTTT. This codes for CASSLWQNTEAFF.

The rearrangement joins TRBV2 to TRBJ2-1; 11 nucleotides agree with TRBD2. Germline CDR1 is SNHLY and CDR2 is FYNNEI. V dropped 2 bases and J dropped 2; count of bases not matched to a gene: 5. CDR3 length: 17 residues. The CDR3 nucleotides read TGTGCCAGCAGTGAATGGGCTAGCGGGAGGACCTACAATGAGCAGTTCTTC. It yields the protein CASSEWASGRTYNEQFF.

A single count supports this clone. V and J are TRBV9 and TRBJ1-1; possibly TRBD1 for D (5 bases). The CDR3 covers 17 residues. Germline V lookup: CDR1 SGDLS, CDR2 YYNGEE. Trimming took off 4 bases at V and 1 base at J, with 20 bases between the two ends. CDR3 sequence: CASSPPGREKENTEAFF. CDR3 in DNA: TGTGCCAGCAGCCCACCTGGCAGGGAAAAGGAGAACACTGAAGCTTTCTTT.

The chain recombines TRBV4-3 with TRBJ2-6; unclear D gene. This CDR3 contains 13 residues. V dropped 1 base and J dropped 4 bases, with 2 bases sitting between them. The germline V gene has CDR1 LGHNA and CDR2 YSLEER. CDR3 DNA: TGCGCCAGCAGCCAAGGGGGGGCCAACGTCCTGACTTTC. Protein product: CASSQGGANVLTF.

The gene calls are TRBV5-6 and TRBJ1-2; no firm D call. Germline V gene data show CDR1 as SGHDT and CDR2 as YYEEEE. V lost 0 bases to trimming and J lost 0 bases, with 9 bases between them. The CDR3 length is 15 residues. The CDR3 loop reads CASSLGQVPNYGYTF. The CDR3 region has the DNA TGTGCCAGCAGCTTGGGGCAGGTACCTAACTATGGCTACACCTTC.

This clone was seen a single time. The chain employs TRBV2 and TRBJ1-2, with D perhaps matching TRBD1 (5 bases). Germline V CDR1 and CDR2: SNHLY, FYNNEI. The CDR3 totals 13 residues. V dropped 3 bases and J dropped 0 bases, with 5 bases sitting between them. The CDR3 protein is CASSEGANYGYTF. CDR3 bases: TGTGCCAGCAGTGAGGGGGCTAACTATGGCTACACCTTC.

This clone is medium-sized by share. The CDR3 DNA reads TGTGCCAGCAGTTTATACCAGCCTAGCGGTAGCTCCTACGAGCAGTACTTC. Its protein is CASSLYQPSGSSYEQYF. This chain joins TRBV27 and TRBJ2-7; 7 bases map to TRBD2. The CDR3 length is 17 residues. V was clipped by 1 base and J by 0 bases; unmatched bases: 9. CDR1 and CDR2 (germline): MNHEY, SMNVEV (reference sequence).